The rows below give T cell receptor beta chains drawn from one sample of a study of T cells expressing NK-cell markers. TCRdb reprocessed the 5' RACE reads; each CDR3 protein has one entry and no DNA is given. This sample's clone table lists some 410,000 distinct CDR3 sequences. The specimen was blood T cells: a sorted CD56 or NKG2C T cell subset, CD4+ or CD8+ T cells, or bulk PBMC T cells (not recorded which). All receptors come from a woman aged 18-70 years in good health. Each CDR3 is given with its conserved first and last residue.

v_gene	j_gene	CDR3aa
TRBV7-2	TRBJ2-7	CASSLSGRGYEQYF
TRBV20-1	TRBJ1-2	CSATPGNYGYTF
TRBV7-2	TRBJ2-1	CASSLALGFEQFF
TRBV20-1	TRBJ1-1	CSARALGGVGWGTEAFF
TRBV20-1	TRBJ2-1	CSARARAGGSGEQFF
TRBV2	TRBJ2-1	CASRERESYNEQFF
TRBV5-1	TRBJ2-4	CASSLAGAAPENIQYF
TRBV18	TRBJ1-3	CASSPPPKIGNTIYF
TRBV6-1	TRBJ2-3	CASRRETRGYTDTQYF
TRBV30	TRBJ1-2	CACGQDKNYGYTF
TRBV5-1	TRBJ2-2	CASSFLAGVGGELFF
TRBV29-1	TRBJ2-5	CSVRGTSGEETQYF
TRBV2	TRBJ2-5	CASSPIQETQYF
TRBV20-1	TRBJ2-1	CSASTLPFGSSYNEQFF
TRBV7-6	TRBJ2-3	CASSFVGSSTDTQYF
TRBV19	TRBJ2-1	CASRVSSSSYNEQFF
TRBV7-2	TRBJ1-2	CANYPRGQPNYGYTF
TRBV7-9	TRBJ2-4	CASSVGTSGPLGIQYF
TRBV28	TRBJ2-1	CASSRSPSPYNEQFF
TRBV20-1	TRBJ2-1	CSARGVGLHEQFF
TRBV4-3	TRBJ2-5	CASSHSHGGAYQETQYF
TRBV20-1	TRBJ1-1	CSARRQPNTEAFF
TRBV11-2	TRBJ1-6	CASSLDPPPLHF
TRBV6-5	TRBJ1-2	CASSSNRDPYGYTF
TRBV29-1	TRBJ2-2	CSARPAEAGELFF
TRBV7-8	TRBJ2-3	CASSPYGYRDTDTQYF
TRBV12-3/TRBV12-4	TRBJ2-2	CASLGPGGRNTGELFF
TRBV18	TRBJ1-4	CASSEMRAEEKLFF
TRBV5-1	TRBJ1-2	CASSLLRDYGYTF
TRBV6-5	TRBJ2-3	CASSYYSGSLTDTQYF
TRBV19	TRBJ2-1	CAIDYGTGTYNEQFF
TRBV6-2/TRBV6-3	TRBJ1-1	CASSYEFMNTEAFF
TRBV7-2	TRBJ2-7	CASRFDGYEQYF
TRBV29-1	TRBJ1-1	CSVAGGVTEAFF
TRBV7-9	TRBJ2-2	CAGRTGANTGELFF
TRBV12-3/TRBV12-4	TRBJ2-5	CASRNQQQETQYF
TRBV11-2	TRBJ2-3	CASSLGQGYTDTQYF
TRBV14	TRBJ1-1	CASSQEVLPEAFF